This TCR beta chain was obtained from a study of T cell repertoires in cytomegalovirus infection. Study-wide background: Public TCR beta signatures were indicative of both CMV infection and a matching HLA type. Study outcomes and limitations: Predominance within the ex vivo response was attributable to HLA-C-restricted CMV-specific TCR beta clonotypes. Totalled public TCR beta family frequency picked out people who carried CMV plus the relevant HLA.

V was trimmed by 0 bases and J by 1 base, leaving 6 bases between them. Germline CDR1 reads DFQATT; CDR2 reads SNEGSKA (reference sequence). The CDR3 extends over 13 amino acids. At least ten counts were recorded for this clonotype. Its matching antigen is unknown. Using its own MiXCR run on the reads, TCRdb lists one record per CDR3 protein. The table records about 330,000 distinct CDR3 sequences, approximately 9.5% of them present only once. V usage is TRBV20-1 and J usage is TRBJ1-2, with unresolved D. This receptor was taken from a human donor in good health (CMV status not recorded). Some clones in this sample may be carry-over from other donors' samples. The sample consisted of PBMCs. The CDR3 is CSARDQLNYGYTF. The DNA for the CDR3 is TGCAGTGCTAGAGATCAGCTTAACTATGGCTACACCTTC.